This TCR beta chain was sequenced for a study of shared clonotypes between healthy human individuals. Profiling relied on immunoSEQ multiplex PCR, and the TCRdb table lists in-frame clones only, not all of them. The sample holds roughly 410,000 clones, 96% seen once. This CDR3 spans 15 amino acids. The germline V gene has CDR1 SGDLS and CDR2 YYNGEE. Trimming took off 4 bases at V and 6 bases at J, with 20 bases between the two ends. Study findings and constraints: The study found lower generation probabilities in non-shared clonotypes than in those shared by all four donors. Richness estimates generally favored naive over memory subsets.

As concerns this clone: The antigen remains undetermined.

This receptor was obtained from a man aged 25-40 years in good health. This sequence joins TRBV9 and TRBJ2-7, with TRBD1 as a possible D gene (5 bases). Sequencing input: memory CD8+ T cells sorted from blood. Subset given: CD45RO+ cells pooled with CCR7-negative TemRA cells. The CDR3 bases are TGTGCCAGCAGCAGTCAGGGCTCAGGCCCTTCCGAGCAGTACTTC. It yields the protein CASSSQGSGPSEQYF.